These 18 T cell receptor beta chains were sequenced from one sample in a study of shared clonotypes between healthy human individuals. CD45RO-negative cells were positively selected for CCR7, leaving out terminally differentiated effector memory CD45RA+ cells. TCRdb's copy holds only in-frame clones and misses some; the assay was immunoSEQ multiplex PCR. Among fewer than 850,000 clones listed, 96% were seen once. The sample was naive CD8+ T cells sorted from blood. All receptors derive from a man aged 25-45 years in good health.

V gene TRBV7-2 combines with J gene TRBJ2-6, with unresolved D. CDR1 is SGHTA and CDR2 is FQGNSA in the germline V gene. V lost 6 bases, J lost 1 base, and 13 bases lay in between. This CDR3 has 16 residues. Written as DNA, the CDR3 is TGTGCCAGCAGTAACGCAATCCGGTCTGGGGCCAACGTCCTGACTTTC. Its translation: CASSNAIRSGANVLTF.

V and J are TRBV19 and TRBJ1-4; D is unclear. The germline V gene encodes CDR1 LNHDA and CDR2 SQIVND (reference sequence). V shed 3 bases and J shed 8 bases, with 22 bases lying between them. The CDR3 consists of 17 residues. For the CDR3, the DNA is TGTGCCAGTAGTATGCGCTACCGTGATCGCAAGAGGGAAAAACTGTTTTTT. It specifies CASSMRYRDRKREKLFF.

The chain recombines TRBV7-9 with TRBJ2-7; D assignment may be TRBD1 or TRBD2 (7 bases each). From germline, CDR1 is SEHNR and CDR2 FQNEAQ (reference sequence). V lost 2 bases, J lost 4 bases, and 15 bases lay in between. The CDR3 covers 15 residues. CDR3 in amino acids: CASSLRQGGDYEQYF. The CDR3 nucleotides are TGTGCCAGCAGCTTAAGACAGGGAGGGGATTACGAGCAGTACTTC.

This clone showed up just once. This chain uses TRBV9 with TRBJ2-7; D perhaps matches TRBD1 (5 bases). In germline, CDR1 is SGDLS, CDR2 YYNGEE. The CDR3 length is 13 residues. The ends were cut back, 3 bases at V and 1 base at J, with 8 bases in the middle. The CDR3 DNA sequence: TGTGCCAGCAGCGGACAGTTATCCTACGAGCAGTACTTC. Protein product: CASSGQLSYEQYF.

The gene calls are TRBV4-1 and TRBJ2-7; 7 positions agree with TRBD1. The CDR3 has 14 amino acids. J lost 4 bases, V lost 1 base, and 4 bases had no gene match. Germline-derived CDR1 and CDR2 are MGHRA and YSYEKL. CDR3 protein: CASSQGDRVYEQYF. The CDR3 region has the DNA TGCGCCAGCAGCCAAGGGGACAGAGTGTACGAGCAGTACTTC.

The rearrangement uses TRBV2 and TRBJ1-1; D is perhaps TRBD1 (5 bases). Germline V gene sequence: CDR1 SNHLY, CDR2 FYNNEI. The CDR3 loop spans 14 amino acids. Trimming left V 9 bases short and J 4 bases short, with 18 bases between. The CDR3 sequence is CASPGGGTGTEAFF. CDR3 DNA: TGTGCCAGTCCTGGGGGAGGGACGGGCACTGAAGCTTTCTTT.

V is TRBV27 and J is TRBJ2-5; D gene uncertain. This CDR3 comprises 13 residues. The V end was cut by 5 bases, the J end by 5 bases, with 12 bases between. In germline, CDR1 is MNHEY, CDR2 SMNVEV (reference sequence). The CDR3 bases are TGTGCCAGCAGTAGGGATCGGTGGGAGACCCAGTACTTC. It codes for CASSRDRWETQYF.

The CDR3: CASSWAGANVLTF. CDR3 nucleotides: TGTGCCAGCAGCTGGGCTGGGGCCAACGTCCTGACTTTC. The chain is built from TRBV9 and TRBJ2-6; no clear D. The CDR3 runs 13 residues. CDR1 is SGDLS and CDR2 is YYNGEE in the germline V gene. The V gene lost 4 bases and the J gene lost 2 bases, with 4 bases spanning the gap.

CDR3 loop: CSVETGSTGELFF. The CDR3 DNA sequence: TGCAGCGTAGAAACAGGGTCCACCGGGGAGCTGTTTTTT. The chain recombines TRBV29-1 with TRBJ2-2; weak D call: TRBD1 (6 bases). This CDR3 has 13 amino acids. V lost 6 bases to trimming and J lost 4 bases, with 12 bases between them. The germline CDR1 and CDR2 sequences are SQVTM and ANQGSEA.

This rearrangement joins TRBV7-6 to TRBJ2-1; perhaps D is TRBD1 or TRBD2 (6 bases each). The germline V gene encodes CDR1 SGHVS and CDR2 FNYEAQ. This CDR3 has 18 amino acids. Trimming cost V 5 bases and J 2 bases, with 22 bases left between them. The CDR3, as DNA: TGTGCCAGCAGCCCCTTACCCCCCTTAAGGGGGGCCTACAATGAGCAGTTCTTC. Translation: CASSPLPPLRGAYNEQFF.

This chain connects TRBV21-1 to TRBJ2-1; TRBD1, as called in the table, went unchecked against the DNA. TRBV21-1 is a documented pseudogene. This CDR3 contains 16 residues. CDR3: CASSNRDRGKGNEQFF. The CDR3 DNA reads TGTGCCAGCAGCAACCGGGACAGGGGAAAGGGGAATGAGCAGTTCTTC.

The genes are TRBV14 and TRBJ1-2; perhaps TRBD1 as D (5 bases). V lost 0 bases and J 3 bases, leaving 14 bases between the germline ends. CDR1 is SGHDN and CDR2 is FVKESK in the germline V gene. This CDR3 has 16 amino acids. The CDR3 region has the DNA TGTGCCAGCAGCCAAGATTACGTTGGGGCAGACTATGGCTACACCTTC. Translated: CASSQDYVGADYGYTF.

The CDR3 is CASSPLAVRGELFF. In nucleotides, the CDR3 is TGTGCCAGCAGCCCCTTAGCGGTACGCGGGGAGCTGTTTTTT. The chain recombines TRBV11-2 with TRBJ2-2, with D maybe TRBD2 (6 bases). This CDR3 has 14 residues. The germline V and J ends were trimmed by 5 bases and 7 bases, with 14 bases remaining between them. The germline CDR1 and CDR2 sequences are SGHAT and FQNNGV.

As DNA, the CDR3 is TGTGCCACCACCTCGGACGGGGGTTCAGGATATGGCTACACCTTC. This sequence encodes CATTSDGGSGYGYTF. This chain joins TRBV19 and TRBJ1-2; D is possibly TRBD1 (5 bases). The V end lost 10 bases, the J end lost 5 bases, and 23 bases lay between the germline ends. Germline CDR1 is LNHDA and CDR2 is SQIVND (reference sequence). The length of the CDR3 is 15 residues.

The V call is TRBV27, the J call TRBJ2-7, with unresolved D. Trimming shortened V by 4 bases and J by 7 bases, and 8 bases separated the two germline ends. The CDR3 runs to 11 residues. The germline gives CDR1 MNHEY, CDR2 SMNVEV (reference sequence). The CDR3 loop is CASSSYREQYF. DNA of the CDR3: TGTGCCAGCAGTTCTTACAGAGAGCAGTACTTC.

The chain links TRBV7-6 to TRBJ2-7; tentatively, D is TRBD2 (7 bases). Between the trimmed V and J ends, which lost 7 bases and 2 bases, there was a span of 24 bases. CDR1 and CDR2 from the germline V gene are SGHVS and FNYEAQ. The CDR3 totals 17 residues. The CDR3 is CASINRGRREETYEQYF. The CDR3 bases are TGTGCCAGCATAAATCGGGGGCGACGGGAGGAAACCTACGAGCAGTACTTC.

Remarks on this clone: Other DNA sequences in this specimen translate into the identical CDR3. CDR3 residues: CASSLSGLNTEAFF. In nucleotides, the CDR3 is TGTGCCAGCAGCTTATCGGGGCTGAACACTGAAGCTTTCTTT. The chain recombines TRBV7-9 with TRBJ1-1, with D possibly TRBD1 on 5 matching bases. The CDR3 sequence is 14 residues long. Germline assignment: CDR1 SEHNR and CDR2 FQNEAQ (reference sequence). V dropped 2 bases and J dropped 0 bases, with 7 bases sitting between them.

The table lists this clone with a count of one. CDR3 nucleotides: TGTGCCAGCAGCCTGGACTCATACTCTGGAAACACCATATATTTT. Translated: CASSLDSYSGNTIYF. The chain links TRBV11-2 to TRBJ1-3, with unresolved D. The CDR3 is made up of 15 amino acids. The V end was cut by 5 bases, the J end by 0 bases, with 11 bases between. Germline CDR1 SGHAT, CDR2 FQNNGV.